This TCR beta chain was recorded in a study of post-analysis software for immune sequencing data (dated by TCRdb to 2013 to 2016). As for the study more broadly: Disease courses on record covered relapsing-remitting, secondary progressive and progressive-relapsing multiple sclerosis, though some patients had no subtype annotation. Patient repertoires were compared against about a dozen previously published healthy control repertoires from donors aged roughly 6 to 28 years. A subset of samples was prepared in parallel using single-end sample barcoding, then pooled and co-amplified after Illumina adapter ligation.

Library construction relied on PCR. Sequencing relied on an Illumina HiSeq 2500. Unique molecular identifiers were incorporated into TCR beta cDNA libraries to reduce PCR and sequencing biases. Every 1 to 10 million input T cells yielded approximately 500,000 cDNA molecules, meaning each molecule approximated one T cell. Patient libraries were prepared and sequenced with the same protocol used for the earlier healthy control dataset. Samples belonging to the same batch were prepared together, multiplexed and sequenced on a shared HiSeq lane. Concerning the study's data processing: MIGEC was used to process the raw barcoded reads, and molecular identifier groups with only a single read were discarded before consensus assembly and CDR3 extraction. Clonotype tables were post-analysed with VDJtools, normalizing diversity by down-sampling all datasets to the smallest sample size. To correct batch-related cross-sample contamination, repertoire overlap clustering matched CDR3 amino acid sequences but not nucleotide sequences. TCRdb reprocessed the public reads (quality trimming at Q25 with fastp, clone calling with MiXCR) and kept in-frame beta chains. CDR3 protein sequences are deduplicated, and each keeps its most common genes and DNA. TCRdb's processing, not the authors', yielded these V and J calls. Across this sample there are about 260,000 distinct CDR3 sequences, with less than 40% seen only once. The ten largest clones add up to 4% to 5.5% of the sample.

To demonstrate the VDJtools post-analysis software, TCR beta repertoires were profiled from the peripheral blood of about 13 young patients with multiple sclerosis. The multiple sclerosis patients were children and adolescents ranging in age from roughly 6 to 15 years. The research as a whole found: The control group was slightly older than the multiple sclerosis patient group. Significantly higher frequencies in patients than in controls were found for about five TRBV segments, including TRBV5-6, TRBV5-1 and TRBV20-1. Direct clustering with F measure revealed strong co-clustering of samples prepared in the same batch, which led to a batch-effect correction. Normalized Chao1 diversity was significantly lower in multiple sclerosis patients than controls, suggesting substantial peripheral T-cell clonal expansion.

Germline trimming: 8 bases from V, 3 bases from J; junction bases outside gene matches: 11. The CDR3 runs 17 amino acids, cysteine and phenylalanine included. Here the CDR3 DNA is all that survives: 51 bases in frame from base 1. From a lookup of the germline V gene, CDR1 and CDR2 are SQVTM and ANQGSEA. As regards this clonotype: The antigen it binds to is not known. No base-level quality is on record; no much larger clone is a single base apart.

This sequence was found in a girl aged 5-17 years with multiple sclerosis. The specimen was blood. The rearrangement joined TRBV29-1 to TRBJ2-1; 15 central nucleotides agree with TRBD2. The sequenced DNA: TGCAGCCTCGCCGGGACTAGCGGGAGGAAGGTCTACAATGAGCAGTTCTTC. Its protein reads: CSLAGTSGRKVYNEQFF.